This TCR beta chain comes out of a study of CD4 and CD8 cells across lung adenocarcinoma regions. One entry per CDR3 protein results from TCRdb running MiXCR on the PCR reads. The sample contains 5,500 to 7,000 distinct CDR3 sequences, about half of which appear only once. Within the sample, this clonotype is medium-sized. V was trimmed by 3 bases and J by 6 bases, leaving 3 bases between them. The germline V gene encodes CDR1 MNHEY and CDR2 SMNVEV (reference sequence). CDR3 length: 11 amino acids. This receptor was identified in a male donor with lung adenocarcinoma. The CD4 and CD8 labels of this study may be unreliable. The chain carries TRBV27 and TRBJ2-1; D uncertain. Sequenced material: CD8+ T cells from the margin of a lung tumor. CDR3 nucleotide sequence: TGTGCCAGCAGTTTCCGCAATGAGCAGTTCTTC. Translation: CASSFRNEQFF.